The 10 T cell receptor beta chains below all came from one sample that was sequenced in a study of blood T cell repertoires in COVID-19. Assay: immunoSEQ multiplex PCR; the TCRdb copy retains only in-frame clones and omits some. The table records about 170,000 clones, over 70% of them present only once. Sequenced: peripheral blood. All receptors derive from a woman aged 65 to 85 who had recovered from COVID-19.

The rearrangement uses TRBV18 and TRBJ1-2; 8 bases map to TRBD1. The CDR3 consists of 13 residues. The trim removed 0 bases at V and 8 bases at J, leaving 2 bases unmatched. The germline V gene encodes CDR1 KGHSH and CDR2 LQKENI. CDR3 amino acids: CASSPPDREGYTF. The CDR3 nucleotides are TGTGCCAGCTCACCACCGGACAGGGAAGGCTACACCTTC. Filled out from reference TRBV18 and TRBJ1-2, the complete variable domain reads NAGVMQNPRHLVRRRGQEARLRCSPMKGHSHVYWYRQLPEEGLKFMVYLQKENIIDESGMPKERFSAEFPKEGPSILRIQQVVRGDSAAYFCASSPPDREGYTFGSGTRLTVV.

The gene calls are TRBV27 and TRBJ2-2; D remains unclear. V was trimmed by 5 bases and J by 6 bases, leaving 22 bases between them. CDR3 length: 17 amino acids. The germline V gene encodes CDR1 MNHEY and CDR2 SMNVEV (reference sequence). CDR3 residues: CASSPIHPSASAGELFF. In nucleotides, the CDR3 is TGTGCCAGCAGTCCCATCCACCCGAGCGCTTCGGCCGGGGAGCTGTTTTTT.

The chain links TRBV3-1 (or the pseudogene TRBV3-2) to TRBJ2-5; a weak D match, TRBD1 (5 bases). This CDR3 has 16 residues. Germline V gene lookup returns CDR1 LGHDT and CDR2 YNNKEL (reference sequence). The V end lost 4 bases, the J end lost 1 base, and 16 bases lay between the germline ends. The CDR3 coding sequence is TGTGCCAGCAGCCCCTCGTGGGGCGGACCCCAAGAGACCCAGTACTTC. Translating it yields CASSPSWGGPQETQYF.

The chain uses TRBV29-1 and TRBJ2-3; 10 bases match TRBD2. The germline gives CDR1 SQVTM, CDR2 ANQGSEA. The CDR3 is made up of 16 amino acids. V lost 8 bases and J lost 3; bases outside the gene matches: 14. The CDR3 coding sequence is TGCAGCCGAGGGGCTAGCGGGAGTCTTCGTACAGATACGCAGTATTTT. It encodes CSRGASGSLRTDTQYF.

The chain combines TRBV6-5 with TRBJ1-2, with 8 bases that match TRBD1. CDR1 MNHEY and CDR2 SVGAGI come from the germline V gene. The CDR3 runs to 14 residues. The V and J ends lost 6 bases and 6 bases, in that order; junction bases with no gene match: 9. Written as DNA, the CDR3 is TGTGCCAGCAGGAGGACGGACAGGGCTAATGGCTACACCTTC. This encodes CASRRTDRANGYTF.

This clone was found once. The rearrangement links TRBV28 to TRBJ2-7; 8 nucleotides agree with TRBD2. This CDR3 region has 16 residues. Unmatched junction bases numbered 7, after V lost 0 bases and J lost 3 bases. Per germline, CDR1 MDHEN and CDR2 SYDVKM. As DNA, the CDR3 is TGTGCCAGCAGTTTATGGGGCGGGGGGAATGACTACGAGCAGTACTTC. Amino acids: CASSLWGGGNDYEQYF.

A few counts support this clone. This chain joins TRBV5-1 and TRBJ2-2, with D tentatively TRBD1 (5 bases). The CDR3 has 16 residues. Per germline, CDR1 SGHRS and CDR2 YFSETQ. Trimming left V 0 bases short and J 0 bases short, with 9 bases between. In DNA, the CDR3 is TGCGCCAGCAGCTTGGCGCAGGGCGCGAACACCGGGGAGCTGTTTTTT. Residues: CASSLAQGANTGELFF.

This CDR3 reads CAWSRAGASRDYGYTF. CDR3 nucleotide sequence: TGTGCCTGGAGTCGGGCAGGGGCCTCTAGGGACTATGGCTACACCTTC. V is TRBV30 and J is TRBJ1-2; D is possibly TRBD1 (6 bases). The germline gives CDR1 GTSNPN, CDR2 SVGIG (reference sequence). This CDR3 comprises 16 residues. Deletions cut 2 bases from V and 3 bases from J, with 19 bases between.

V and J are TRBV12-3 or TRBV12-4 and TRBJ2-7, with D perhaps TRBD1 (6 bases). This CDR3 is 13 amino acids long. Deletions cut 3 bases from V and 7 bases from J, with 13 bases between. In DNA form, the CDR3 reads TGTGCCAGCAGTTTCGGCAGGGGAAGGGAGCAGTACTTC. This translates into CASSFGRGREQYF.

This clone was seen only a few times. The CDR3 loop reads CASRPRGSYNEQFF. CDR3 coding DNA: TGTGCCAGCAGACCCAGGGGCTCCTACAATGAGCAGTTCTTC. V usage is TRBV2 and J usage is TRBJ2-1; perhaps TRBD1 as D (6 bases). Germline V gene sequence: CDR1 SNHLY, CDR2 FYNNEI. This CDR3 contains 14 residues. V lost 6 bases and J lost 0, with 9 bases in between.